The TCR beta chain described here comes from a study of PD-L1 blockade in urothelial cancer. Overall study context: Bladder-origin urothelial cancer in males described about 90% of the 29 patients. Study patients had been treated with 0 to 3 previous chemotherapy regimens.

Described time point: pretreatment peripheral blood. Each patient presented with locally advanced or metastatic urothelial carcinoma. Trimming took 4 bases from V and 2 from J; bases not matched to a gene: 11. The CDR3 sequence is 17 residues long. CDR1 and CDR2 from the germline V gene are SGHRS and YFSETQ. Sequencing used immunoSEQ multiplex PCR; TCRdb keeps in-frame clones, though not all of them. The repertoire holds around 100,000 clones, with around 90% as singletons. The J gene is TRBJ2-1, the V gene TRBV5-1, with TRBD2 matching over 8 bases. The material was PBMCs, obtained around atezolizumab (anti-PD-L1) treatment. The receptor was derived from a man aged 60-69 years with urothelial cancer. This CDR3 is CASSASVLAAAYNEQFF. CDR3 DNA sequence: TGCGCCAGCAGCGCCAGCGTACTAGCGGCAGCCTACAATGAGCAGTTCTTC.